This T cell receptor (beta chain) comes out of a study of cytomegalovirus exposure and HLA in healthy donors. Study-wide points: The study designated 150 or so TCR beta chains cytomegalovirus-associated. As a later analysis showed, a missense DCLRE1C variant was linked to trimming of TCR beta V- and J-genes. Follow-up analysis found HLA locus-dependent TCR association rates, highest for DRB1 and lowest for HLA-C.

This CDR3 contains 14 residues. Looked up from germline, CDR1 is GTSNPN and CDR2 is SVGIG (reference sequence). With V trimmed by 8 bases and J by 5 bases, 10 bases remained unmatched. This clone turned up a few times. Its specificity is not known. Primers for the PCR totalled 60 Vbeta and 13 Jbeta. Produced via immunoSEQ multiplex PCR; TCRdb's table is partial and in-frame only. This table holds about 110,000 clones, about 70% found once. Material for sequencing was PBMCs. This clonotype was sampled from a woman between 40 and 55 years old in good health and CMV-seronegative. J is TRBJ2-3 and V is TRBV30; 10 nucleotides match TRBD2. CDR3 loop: CAGESGREIDTQYF. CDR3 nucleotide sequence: TGTGCCGGGGAAAGCGGGAGGGAAATAGATACGCAGTATTTT.